This T cell receptor beta chain was recorded in a study of blood T cell repertoires in COVID-19. Overall study context: From T cells, B-cell-depleted T cells, or PBMCs came the material, which was cDNA or gDNA.

Patients in Seattle were enrolled during active infection, then followed longitudinally. Germline V gene lookup returns CDR1 SEHNR and CDR2 FQNEAQ (reference sequence). Trimming took 5 bases from V and 10 from J; bases not matched to a gene: 5. The CDR3 is 12 amino acids. Source study methods: Estimates of nucleated cell counts were drawn from the amplification of reference gene primers. Clones were sequenced by immunoSEQ multiplex PCR, and TCRdb holds only the in-frame ones, with some missing. The V and J calls and clone size come from that table; D and trimming were worked out from the DNA. The data show 300,000 to 400,000 clones, more than 70% seen once.

The sequence derives from a woman in her 70s with COVID-19, enrolled during active disease. The specimen sequenced was peripheral blood. V is TRBV7-9 and J is TRBJ2-1; 7 bases are a match to TRBD1. CDR3 protein: CASSDDRAEQFF. The CDR3 DNA reads as TGTGCCAGCAGCGACGACAGGGCGGAGCAGTTCTTC.